Below are 18 T cell receptor beta chains sequenced from a single sample in a study of cytomegalovirus exposure and HLA in healthy donors. TCRdb keeps only in-frame clones here, not all; method: immunoSEQ multiplex PCR. The sample includes 200,000 or so clones, 85% to 90% of them seen just once. Sequences were obtained from PBMCs. The receptors here all came from a woman aged 18-29 years in good health and CMV-seronegative.

J is TRBJ2-7 and V is TRBV11-2, with TRBD2 matching over 8 bases. V trimming: 1 base; J trimming: 5 bases; junction bases outside the gene matches: 4. CDR1 SGHAT and CDR2 FQNNGV come from the germline V gene. This CDR3 region has 14 residues. CDR3: CASSLGGSGDEQYF. The CDR3 coding sequence is TGTGCCAGCAGCTTAGGCGGTAGCGGGGACGAGCAGTACTTC.

Judged by abundance, this clone is medium-sized. Other DNA sequences within the sample encode an identical CDR3. This sequence joins TRBV18 and TRBJ2-2; D unclear. This CDR3 spans 14 amino acids. The germline V gene has CDR1 KGHSH and CDR2 LQKENI. Trimming took 2 bases from V and 1 from J, leaving 5 bases between them. CDR3: CASSPGLNTGELFF. As DNA, the CDR3 is TGTGCCAGCTCACCAGGCCTGAACACCGGGGAGCTGTTTTTT.

The chain combines TRBV7-8 with TRBJ2-7; perhaps TRBD1 as D (7 bases). The CDR3 loop spans 16 amino acids. From germline, CDR1 is SGHVS and CDR2 FQNEAQ. With 0 bases removed from V and 6 bases from J, the gap between germline ends came to 18 bases. The CDR3 loop is CASSLALGAGGFEQYF. As DNA, the CDR3 is TGTGCCAGCAGCTTAGCGCTTGGGGCAGGGGGGTTCGAGCAGTACTTC.

The CDR3: CASSRSGVETQYF. CDR3 nucleotides: TGCGCCAGCAGCCGGTCAGGCGTGGAGACCCAGTACTTC. This chain connects TRBV5-1 to TRBJ2-5; no clear D gene. This CDR3 has 13 residues. CDR1 and CDR2 from the germline V gene are SGHRS and YFSETQ. V was cut by 4 bases and J by 5 bases, with 12 bases left in between. The variable domain in full, completed from reference TRBV5-1 and TRBJ2-5, reads KAGVTQTPRYLIKTRGQQVTLSCSPISGHRSVSWYQQTPGQGLQFLFEYFSETQRNKGNFPGRFSGRQFSNSRSEMNVSTLELGDSALYLCASSRSGVETQYFGPGTRLLVL.

The chain carries TRBV27 and TRBJ2-7; the D gene is possibly TRBD2 (7 bases). V lost 3 bases, J lost 5 bases, and 17 bases lay in between. Per the germline V gene, CDR1 is MNHEY and CDR2 is SMNVEV (reference sequence). The CDR3 sequence is 15 residues long. The CDR3 is CASSLGGGRTHEQYF. Written as DNA, the CDR3 is TGTGCCAGCAGTTTGGGGGGGGGCAGAACCCACGAGCAGTACTTC.

The V call is TRBV7-2, the J call TRBJ1-4; 7 bases match TRBD1. This CDR3 region has 15 residues. Germline CDR1 reads SGHTA; CDR2 reads FQGNSA. J lost 5 bases, V lost 5 bases, and 8 bases had no gene match. As DNA, the CDR3 is TGTGCCAGCAGCCGGCAGGGGGGCCGGAATGAAAAACTGTTTTTT. It is translated as CASSRQGGRNEKLFF.

Regarding this clone: At one end, the junction sequence differs from germline, possibly due to a read error. The rearrangement joins TRBV7-7 to TRBJ1-1; D gene uncertain. The CDR3 loop spans 13 amino acids. The germline gives CDR1 SSHAT, CDR2 FNYEAQ (reference sequence). CDR3 protein: CASSLNRGTEAFF. The CDR3 DNA sequence: TGTGCTAGCAGCTTAAACCGCGGCACTGAAGCTTTCTTT.

The chain links TRBV2 to TRBJ2-4; 11 bases line up with TRBD2. This CDR3 comprises 17 residues. CDR1 and CDR2 (germline): SNHLY, FYNNEI. The trim removed 6 bases at V and 0 bases at J, leaving 7 bases unmatched. CDR3 sequence reads: CASRTSGAAGAKNIQYF. CDR3 DNA sequence: TGTGCCAGCAGGACTAGCGGGGCGGCGGGAGCCAAAAACATTCAGTACTTC.

This clone was detected once. This chain's CDR3 is CASRWGLAGGTTYEQYF. CDR3 in DNA: TGTGCCAGCAGGTGGGGACTAGCGGGGGGTACCACCTACGAGCAGTACTTC. This rearrangement joins TRBV5-6 to TRBJ2-7, with 15 bases matching TRBD2. In germline, CDR1 is SGHDT, CDR2 YYEEEE. V trimming: 5 bases; J trimming: 2 bases; junction bases outside the gene matches: 8. The CDR3 runs to 17 residues.

The chain carries TRBV11-2 and TRBJ2-7; a possible D gene is TRBD1 (6 bases). Per the germline V gene, CDR1 is SGHAT and CDR2 is FQNNGV. CDR3 length: 15 residues. Trimming left V 4 bases short and J 5 bases short, with 18 bases between. CDR3 sequence: CASSSPGDKAHEQYF. The CDR3 DNA is TGTGCCAGCAGCTCACCCGGGGACAAGGCTCACGAGCAGTACTTC.

The chain links TRBV9 to TRBJ2-1, with D perhaps matching TRBD2 (5 bases). The germline V and J ends were trimmed by 0 bases and 4 bases, with 23 bases remaining between them. The germline CDR1 and CDR2 sequences are SGDLS and YYNGEE. This CDR3 is 19 amino acids long. The CDR3 DNA reads TGTGCCAGCAGCGTAGGGGGAGACCTAGTGTTGGAAACTTACAATGAGCAGTTCTTC. This translates into CASSVGGDLVLETYNEQFF.

The CDR3 DNA follows: TGTGCCAGCAGTTTATGGGCCCAAGAGACCCAGTACTTC. Protein sequence: CASSLWAQETQYF. The rearrangement uses TRBV27 and TRBJ2-5; D gene unclear. This CDR3 region has 13 residues. The germline V gene encodes CDR1 MNHEY and CDR2 SMNVEV (reference sequence). With 1 base removed from V and 1 base from J, the gap between germline ends came to 4 bases.

V usage is TRBV18 and J usage is TRBJ2-7, with 14 bases matching TRBD2. Germline V CDR1 and CDR2: KGHSH, LQKENI. CDR3 length: 16 amino acids. The V segment lost 0 bases and the J segment 5 bases; nucleotides outside the gene matches: 3. The CDR3 here is CASSPPGLAGAHEQYF. The CDR3 nucleotides are TGTGCCAGCTCACCACCGGGACTAGCGGGAGCCCACGAGCAGTACTTC.

V is TRBV9 and J is TRBJ1-5, with D perhaps TRBD1 (5 bases). Germline lookup yields CDR1 SGDLS and CDR2 YYNGEE. CDR3 length equals 16 residues. The germline V and J ends were trimmed by 5 bases and 5 bases, with 20 bases remaining between them. CDR3 coding DNA: TGTGCCAGCAGTCGGGGGGGGACGGCGGTGGATCAGCCCCAGCATTTT. This translates into CASSRGGTAVDQPQHF.

This chain joins TRBV2 and TRBJ1-3, with 7 nucleotides matching TRBD1. The V and J ends lost 6 bases and 4 bases, in that order; junction bases with no gene match: 9. CDR3 length equals 15 residues. The germline V gene encodes CDR1 SNHLY and CDR2 FYNNEI. The CDR3 bases are TGTGCCAGCAGACCGAACACAGGGGCAGGAAACACCATATATTTT. Residues: CASRPNTGAGNTIYF.

The chain recombines TRBV5-6 with TRBJ1-2; the D is unclear. The V end was cut by 4 bases, the J end by 6 bases, with 16 bases between. The germline gives CDR1 SGHDT, CDR2 YYEEEE. The CDR3 is 14 amino acids. The CDR3 DNA is TGTGCCAGCAGCCCCTGGGGAGGGATGGATGGCTACACCTTC. It yields the protein CASSPWGGMDGYTF.

This chain joins TRBV11-3 and TRBJ1-1; D remains ambiguous. Trimming stripped 5 bases from V and 1 base from J, with 8 bases between. From germline, CDR1 is SGHNT and CDR2 YENEEA. This CDR3 has 13 amino acids. The CDR3 sequence is CASSRRGNTEAFF. For the CDR3, the DNA is TGTGCCAGCAGCAGGAGAGGGAACACTGAAGCTTTCTTT.

The chain combines TRBV27 with TRBJ2-7; TRBD2 agrees at 10 bases. The CDR3 runs to 14 residues. Unmatched junction bases numbered 6, after V lost 8 bases and J lost 2 bases. Germline V gene lookup returns CDR1 MNHEY and CDR2 SMNVEV (reference sequence). The CDR3 loop is CASGEREGPYEQYF. CDR3 nucleotides: TGTGCCAGCGGGGAGCGGGAGGGTCCCTACGAGCAGTACTTC.